What follows are 7 T cell receptor beta chains derived from one specimen sequenced in a study of identical twins. A single record per CDR3 protein comes from TCRdb applying MiXCR to the 5' RACE reads. Of around 550,000 distinct CDR3 sequences listed, roughly 15% are singletons. This sample was also put to use in a study of yellow fever vaccine responses in identical twins.

Sequenced: CD4+ T cells sorted from blood. Receptor source: a woman aged 18 to 35 in good health.

This chain links TRBV18 with TRBJ1-5, with TRBD1 matching 7 bases. In germline, CDR1 is KGHSH, CDR2 LQKENI. This CDR3 has 15 residues. The J segment lost 1 base and the V segment lost 1 base, leaving 1 base of the junction unmatched. Here the CDR3 DNA reads TGTGCCAGCTCACCACAGGGGGCAAGCAATCAGCCCCAGCATTTT. Protein sequence: CASSPQGASNQPQHF.

The rearrangement joins TRBV11-2 to TRBJ2-2, with D unclear. CDR1 SGHAT and CDR2 FQNNGV come from the germline V gene. CDR3 length: 15 amino acids. The V end was cut by 4 bases, the J end by 2 bases, with 11 bases between. CDR3 nucleotide sequence: TGTGCCAGCAGCTCGACGTGGAGCAACACCGGGGAGCTGTTTTTT. The encoded protein is CASSSTWSNTGELFF.

J is TRBJ2-5 and V is TRBV10-2; D remains unclear. There are 14 residues in the CDR3. The germline gives CDR1 WSHSY, CDR2 SAAADI. The V gene lost 8 bases and the J gene lost 1 base, with 14 bases spanning the gap. CDR3 protein: CASLLGSGQETQYF. CDR3 nucleotide sequence: TGCGCCAGCCTTTTGGGGTCCGGCCAAGAGACCCAGTACTTC.

A few counts support this clonotype. The rearrangement links TRBV5-1 to TRBJ2-3; 9 bases are shared with TRBD1. The CDR3 has 17 amino acids. Germline CDR1 reads SGHRS; CDR2 reads YFSETQ. Trimming removed 1 base from V and 4 bases from J; junction bases left unmatched: 10. The CDR3 is CASSLRVTGGSADTQYF. CDR3 nucleotides: TGCGCCAGCAGCTTGAGGGTAACAGGGGGCAGTGCAGATACGCAGTATTTT.

This rearrangement joins TRBV10-3 to TRBJ1-4, with D uncertain. The CDR3 contains 14 residues. Germline V gives CDR1 ENHRY, CDR2 SYGVKD. V gave up 10 bases and J gave up 2 bases, with 14 bases separating them. Written as DNA, the CDR3 is TGTGCCACCCAGCCGCGTGGGACTAATGAAAAACTGTTTTTT. Its protein is CATQPRGTNEKLFF.

The chain uses TRBV5-1 and TRBJ1-4; D gene uncertain. V lost 0 bases and J lost 10, with 13 bases in between. Germline CDR1 reads SGHRS; CDR2 reads YFSETQ. This CDR3 region has 14 residues. CDR3 nucleotide sequence: TGCGCCAGCAGCTTGGGCCCCTCGGACGGAAAACTGTTTTTT. Protein sequence: CASSLGPSDGKLFF.

This clonotype showed up just a few times. The chain recombines TRBV7-9 with TRBJ1-2; no clear D gene. V lost 1 base, J lost 4 bases, and 16 bases lay in between. Germline V lookup: CDR1 SEHNR, CDR2 FQNEAQ (reference sequence). The CDR3 covers 16 residues. CDR3 nucleotides: TGTGCCAGCAGCTTAGATCGCAAACATCAATCCTATGGCTACACCTTC. Translated: CASSLDRKHQSYGYTF.